This TCR beta chain was observed in a study of tumor-infiltrating lymphocytes in primary liver carcinoma. CDR3 size: 12 residues. Both RNA and DNA were isolated together from about 20-30 mg of bulk tissue that had not been sorted. Five discrete regions of every tumor underwent sampling. Tumor samples uniformly had over 75% viable tumor cells. Production of TCR beta cDNA used 500 ng total RNA together with a constant-region primer. Each TCR beta library was derived from three nested multiplex PCR rounds that employed slightly modified ARM-PCR. A C-beta reverse primer was combined with TRBV1-TRBV30 forward primers in the first two PCR rounds, and each round had approximately 10 cycles. One entry per CDR3 protein results from TCRdb running MiXCR on the multiplex PCR reads. This repertoire shows tens of thousands of distinct CDR3 sequences, about 71% found once; its top ten account for roughly two fifths.

Broader study findings: With p = 0.039, the top-250-clone fraction in tumors significantly exceeded that in blood.

With respect to this clonotype: Its target is not known. The junction and the germline gene differ at one end; a read error may be behind it.

Sequencing was performed on liver tumor tissue from sampling region 4. Indicated subset: tumor region T4, right-lateral pole. This chain connects TRBV12-3 or TRBV12-4 to TRBJ2-2, with D possibly matching TRBD2 (5 bases). This clonotype was sampled from a man aged 40-50 years with primary liver carcinoma and hepatitis B virus infection. The CDR3 DNA sequence: TGTGGCAGCAGTCTGCGGGCCGGGGAGCTGTTTTTT. Its translation: CGSSLRAGELFF.